This record covers a single T cell receptor (beta chain). Its antigen is undetermined. Possible read error: a much larger clone is one base away. Together with a sample-barcoded 5' primer, a J-beta primer mix was included in a second PCR lasting about 7 to 12 cycles. From each sample, at least 2.5 million paired-end reads containing CDR3 were obtained. TCRdb re-analysed the 5' RACE reads in MiXCR, keeping a single row per CDR3 protein. There are 550,000 to 700,000 distinct CDR3 sequences in the sample; 25% to 30% occur only once, and about 18% lies in the top ten. The sample comes from a study of blood T cells in healthy people across ages. Overall study findings and caveats: Unknown donor CMV status possibly confounded expanded clonotype changes. Older age went with lower TCR beta diversity per million T cells, in a roughly linear way.

Those donating, healthy Caucasian individuals from Russia, were aged 6 to 90. The CDR3 extends over 12 amino acids. Germline CDR1 SQVTM, CDR2 ANQGSEA. The sequence was collected from a woman between 65 and 79 years old in good health. The chain combines TRBV29-1 with TRBJ1-2; D is uncertain. The sequenced sample was blood. CDR3 DNA sequence: TGCAGCGTCGGCCCCTCGGATTATGGCTACGCCTTC. This sequence encodes CSVGPSDYGYAF.